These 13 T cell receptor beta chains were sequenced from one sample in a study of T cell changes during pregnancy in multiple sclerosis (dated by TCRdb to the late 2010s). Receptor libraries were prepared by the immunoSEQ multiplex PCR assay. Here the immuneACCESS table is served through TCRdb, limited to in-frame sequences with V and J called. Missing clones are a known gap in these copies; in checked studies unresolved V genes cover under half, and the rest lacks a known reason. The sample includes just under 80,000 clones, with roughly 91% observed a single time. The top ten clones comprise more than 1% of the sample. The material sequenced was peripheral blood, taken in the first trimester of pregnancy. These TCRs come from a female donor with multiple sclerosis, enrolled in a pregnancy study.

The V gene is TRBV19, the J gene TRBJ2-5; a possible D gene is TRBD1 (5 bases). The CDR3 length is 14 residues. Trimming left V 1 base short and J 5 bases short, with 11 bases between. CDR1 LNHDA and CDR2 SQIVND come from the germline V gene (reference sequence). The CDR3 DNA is TGTGCCAGTAGTATAGGGGCAGGGTCTGAGACCCAGTACTTC. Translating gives CASSIGAGSETQYF.

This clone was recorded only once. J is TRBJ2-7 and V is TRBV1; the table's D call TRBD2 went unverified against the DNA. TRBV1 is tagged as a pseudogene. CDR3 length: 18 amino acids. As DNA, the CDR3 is TGCACCAGCAGCCAAGATCTGACTAGCGGGGGGGCGACCTACGAGCAGTACTTC. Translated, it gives CTSSQDLTSGGATYEQYF.

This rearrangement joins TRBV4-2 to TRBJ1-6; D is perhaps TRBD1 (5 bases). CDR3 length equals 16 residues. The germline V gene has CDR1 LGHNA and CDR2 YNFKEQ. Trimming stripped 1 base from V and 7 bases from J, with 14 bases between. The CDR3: CASSQGSRERNSPLHF. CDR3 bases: TGTGCCAGCAGCCAAGGAAGCAGGGAAAGAAATTCACCCCTCCACTTT.

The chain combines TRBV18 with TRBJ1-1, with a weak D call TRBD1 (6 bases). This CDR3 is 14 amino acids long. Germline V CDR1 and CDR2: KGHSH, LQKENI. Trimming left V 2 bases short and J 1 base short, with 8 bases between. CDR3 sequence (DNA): TGTGCCAGCTCACCAGACAGGCAGAACACTGAAGCTTTCTTT. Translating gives CASSPDRQNTEAFF.

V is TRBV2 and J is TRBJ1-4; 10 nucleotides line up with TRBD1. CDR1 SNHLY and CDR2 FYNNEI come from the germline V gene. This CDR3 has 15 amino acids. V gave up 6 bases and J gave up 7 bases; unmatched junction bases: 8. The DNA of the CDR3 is TGTGCCAGCAGGGTAGACAGGGGGCGCTTTGAAAAACTGTTTTTT. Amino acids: CASRVDRGRFEKLFF.

The chain's CDR3 is CASTSGTRRSQPQHF. In nucleotides, the CDR3 is TGTGCCAGTACCTCCGGGACTCGGAGGAGTCAGCCCCAGCATTTT. The chain uses TRBV19 and TRBJ1-5; tentative D call: TRBD1 (5 bases). This CDR3 is 15 amino acids long. V lost 7 bases to trimming and J lost 6 bases, with 19 bases between them. Germline values: CDR1 LNHDA, CDR2 SQIVND (reference sequence).

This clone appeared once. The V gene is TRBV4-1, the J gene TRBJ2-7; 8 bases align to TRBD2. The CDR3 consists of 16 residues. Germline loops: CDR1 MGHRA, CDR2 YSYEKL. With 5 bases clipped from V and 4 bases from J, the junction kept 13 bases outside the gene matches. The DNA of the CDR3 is TGCGCCAGCAGCGCTATCCCCAGCGGGGGTGGGTACGAGCAGTACTTC. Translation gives CASSAIPSGGGYEQYF.

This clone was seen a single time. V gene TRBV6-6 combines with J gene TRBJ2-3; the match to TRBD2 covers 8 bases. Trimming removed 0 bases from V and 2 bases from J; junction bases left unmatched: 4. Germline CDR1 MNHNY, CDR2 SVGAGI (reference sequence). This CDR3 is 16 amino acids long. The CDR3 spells CASSYSERGLTDTQYF. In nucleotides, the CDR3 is TGTGCCAGCAGTTACTCGGAGCGGGGGCTCACAGATACGCAGTATTTT.

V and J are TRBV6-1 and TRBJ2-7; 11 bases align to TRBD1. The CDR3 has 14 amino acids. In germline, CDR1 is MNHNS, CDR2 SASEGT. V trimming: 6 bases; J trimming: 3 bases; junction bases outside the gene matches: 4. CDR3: CASRRDRGGYEQYF. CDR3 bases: TGTGCCAGCAGGAGGGACAGGGGGGGCTACGAGCAGTACTTC.

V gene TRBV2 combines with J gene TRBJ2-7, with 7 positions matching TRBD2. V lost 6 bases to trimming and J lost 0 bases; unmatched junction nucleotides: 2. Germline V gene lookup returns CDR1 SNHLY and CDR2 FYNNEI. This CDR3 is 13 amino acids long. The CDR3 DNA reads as TGTGCCAGCAGGGGCGGGGGCTCCTACGAGCAGTACTTC. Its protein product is CASRGGGSYEQYF.

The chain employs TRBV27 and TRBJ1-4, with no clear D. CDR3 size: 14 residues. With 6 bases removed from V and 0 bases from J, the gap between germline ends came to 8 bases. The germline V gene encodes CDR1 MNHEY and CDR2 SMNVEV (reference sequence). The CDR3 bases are TGTGCCAGCAGATACACCTCAACTAATGAAAAACTGTTTTTT. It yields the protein CASRYTSTNEKLFF.

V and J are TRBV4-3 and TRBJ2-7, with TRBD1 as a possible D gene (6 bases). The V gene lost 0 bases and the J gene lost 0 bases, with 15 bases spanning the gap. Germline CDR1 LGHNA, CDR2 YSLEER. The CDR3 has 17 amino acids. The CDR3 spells CASSQDGVRGSSYEQYF. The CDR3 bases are TGCGCCAGCAGCCAAGATGGAGTGAGGGGGAGCTCCTACGAGCAGTACTTC.

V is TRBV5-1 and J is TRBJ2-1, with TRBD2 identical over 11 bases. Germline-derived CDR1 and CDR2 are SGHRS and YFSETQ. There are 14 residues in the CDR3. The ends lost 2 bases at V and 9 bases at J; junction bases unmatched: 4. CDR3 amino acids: CASSFTSGSLEQFF. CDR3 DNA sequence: TGCGCCAGCAGCTTTACTAGCGGGAGTCTTGAGCAGTTCTTC.